These 26 T cell receptor beta chains share one sample of origin, sequenced in a study of molecular identifiers for immune sequencing clone quantification. TCRdb reanalysed the PCR reads using MiXCR and keeps one entry per CDR3 protein. The sample includes about 640,000 distinct CDR3 sequences, 20% of them seen just once. The sample comprised naive CD8+ T cells from blood, with Jurkat cell RNA spiked in. Stated subset: FACS-sorted CD8+CD4-CCR7+CD45RA+ naive T cells. These receptor sequences come from a human donor in good health. Some libraries in this study had Jurkat cell RNA spiked in.

This clonotype was observed a handful of times. The CDR3 bases are TGTGCCAGCAGTTACGCTTATTTGGAGCATGGCTACACCTTC. Its translation: CASSYAYLEHGYTF. The chain couples TRBV6-2 or TRBV6-3 to TRBJ1-2; D call uncertain. The CDR3 has 14 residues. Germline loops: CDR1 MNHEY, CDR2 SVGEGT. Trimming left V 2 bases short and J 6 bases short, with 13 bases between.

The chain links TRBV5-8 to TRBJ2-1; D might be TRBD2 (5 bases). This CDR3 contains 17 residues. CDR1 and CDR2 (germline): SGHTS, YDEGEE. V gave up 0 bases and J gave up 0 bases, with 13 bases separating them. The CDR3 here is CASSLEVGISSYNEQFF. In DNA form, the CDR3 reads TGTGCCAGCAGCTTGGAGGTCGGGATCAGCTCCTACAATGAGCAGTTCTTC.

This clonotype was picked up a small number of times. The V gene is TRBV4-1, the J gene TRBJ1-5, with D unresolved. CDR3 length equals 15 residues. Trimming stripped 2 bases from V and 9 bases from J, with 17 bases between. The germline CDR1 and CDR2 sequences are MGHRA and YSYEKL. The CDR3 nucleotides are TGCGCCAGCAGCCAAAGAGGAGGGTTAGAATGGCCCCAGCATTTT. Protein sequence: CASSQRGGLEWPQHF.

Concerning this clonotype: It may be a read error: a sequence one base away is much more abundant. The gene calls are TRBV24-1 and TRBJ1-1; no firm D call. Trimming stripped 4 bases from V and 2 bases from J, with 13 bases between. The germline V gene encodes CDR1 KGHDR and CDR2 SFDVKD. The CDR3 runs 15 residues. The chain's CDR3 is CATSDGRSINTEAFF. The CDR3 coding sequence is TGTGCCACCAGTGACGGGAGGAGCATAAACACTGAAGCTTTCTTT.

This clonotype was observed many times. The chain joins TRBV9 to TRBJ2-3, with D hard to call. V was shortened by 3 bases and J by 3 bases, with 5 bases between the two germline ends. From germline, CDR1 is SGDLS and CDR2 YYNGEE. The CDR3 loop spans 12 amino acids. The CDR3 coding sequence is TGTGCCAGCAGCGGGTTAACAGATACGCAGTATTTT. It is translated as CASSGLTDTQYF.

At least ten counts were recorded for this clonotype. It may be a read error: a sequence one base away is much more abundant. The V gene is TRBV6-5, the J gene TRBJ2-7, with D perhaps TRBD2 (6 bases). Trimming cost V 2 bases and J 2 bases, with 7 bases left between them. The CDR3 contains 13 residues. Germline V gene lookup returns CDR1 MNHEY and CDR2 SVGAGI. CDR3 protein: CASSYGEAYEQYF. In DNA form, the CDR3 reads TGTGCCAGCAGTTACGGGGAGGCCTACGAGCAGTACTTC.

This clonotype came up many times. This chain uses TRBV27 with TRBJ2-7; 11 nucleotides match TRBD2. Trimming cost V 4 bases and J 3 bases; bases outside gene matches: 5. The CDR3 has 15 amino acids. The germline CDR1 and CDR2 sequences are MNHEY and SMNVEV (reference sequence). The CDR3 DNA follows: TGTGCCAGCAGTTGGGGTAGCGGGAGGGTCTACGAGCAGTACTTC. This gives the protein CASSWGSGRVYEQYF.

The CDR3 sequence is CASSLFSRYEQYF. CDR3 nucleotides: TGTGCCAGCAGCTTATTTTCCCGCTACGAGCAGTACTTC. V usage is TRBV7-2 and J usage is TRBJ2-7; no clear D gene. Germline CDR1 SGHTA, CDR2 FQGNSA. CDR3 length: 13 residues. V was clipped by 2 bases and J by 3 bases, with 8 bases between them.

V usage is TRBV19 and J usage is TRBJ2-7; D might be TRBD2 (6 bases). CDR1 LNHDA and CDR2 SQIVND come from the germline V gene (reference sequence). The CDR3 consists of 11 residues. V was clipped by 9 bases and J by 5 bases, with 11 bases between them. The CDR3 DNA follows: TGTGCCAGCGGCCGGGGGAACGAGCAGTACTTC. This sequence encodes CASGRGNEQYF.

This clonotype has at least ten counts. The J gene is TRBJ2-7, the V gene TRBV7-6, with D possibly matching TRBD1 (6 bases). V was trimmed by 4 bases and J by 4 bases, leaving 8 bases between them. The CDR3 extends over 12 amino acids. CDR1 and CDR2 (germline): SGHVS, FNYEAQ. CDR3 sequence: CASSYTGYEQYF. CDR3 bases: TGTGCCAGCAGCTATACAGGGTACGAGCAGTACTTC. Full variable domain (remainder filled in from reference TRBV7-6 and TRBJ2-7): GAGVSQSPRYKVTKRGQDVALRCDPISGHVSLYWYRQALGQGPEFLTYFNYEAQQDKSGLPNDRFSAERPEGSISTLTIQRTEQRDSAMYRCASSYTGYEQYFGPGTRLTVT.

There are a few counts of this clonotype. The chain combines TRBV27 with TRBJ2-7; D possibly matches TRBD1 or TRBD2 (5 bases each). Trimming removed 3 bases at V and 2 bases at J, with 14 bases between. This CDR3 comprises 15 residues. Germline CDR1 and CDR2: MNHEY and SMNVEV (reference sequence). Here the CDR3 DNA reads TGTGCCAGCAGTTTCGGGGCCCAGCTCCCCTACGAGCAGTACTTC. This encodes CASSFGAQLPYEQYF.

A remark on this clonotype: A read error may account for a junction end that differs from germline. The V and J genes are TRBV9 and TRBJ2-7; TRBD1 aligns across 9 bases. This CDR3 is 13 amino acids long. The germline CDR1 and CDR2 sequences are SGDLS and YYNGEE. This chain's CDR3 is CASSGTGVYEQHF. CDR3 DNA sequence: TGTGCCAGCAGCGGGACAGGGGTCTACGAGCAGCACTTC.

This clonotype showed up many times. The genes are TRBV18 and TRBJ2-3; 11 nucleotides align to TRBD2. Germline V gene lookup returns CDR1 KGHSH and CDR2 LQKENI. CDR3 length equals 15 residues. The trim removed 4 bases at V and 4 bases at J, leaving 4 bases unmatched. This CDR3 is CASSRSGRAPDTQYF. DNA for the CDR3: TGTGCCAGCTCACGTAGCGGGAGGGCCCCAGATACGCAGTATTTT.

This clonotype has at least ten counts. The rearrangement uses TRBV4-1 and TRBJ1-1, with a weak D call TRBD1 (5 bases). V was shortened by 4 bases and J by 4 bases, with 19 bases between the two germline ends. Germline V gene sequence: CDR1 MGHRA, CDR2 YSYEKL. The CDR3 contains 16 residues. The CDR3 DNA follows: TGCGCCAGCAGCCCTCTAGCCGGGACTTCGGGCACTGAAGCTTTCTTT. Translated: CASSPLAGTSGTEAFF.

This clonotype was observed many times. The chain is built from TRBV7-3 and TRBJ2-3; 7 bases agree with TRBD2. The CDR3 spans 15 residues. Trimming removed 5 bases from V and 3 bases from J; junction bases left unmatched: 8. Per the germline V gene, CDR1 is SGHTA and CDR2 is FQGTGA. CDR3 amino acids: CASSPGVAGTDTQYF. The CDR3 DNA sequence: TGTGCCAGCAGCCCCGGGGTAGCGGGTACAGATACGCAGTATTTT.

Only a few counts were recorded for this clonotype. One end of the junction does not line up with germline, which may come from a read error. The gene calls are TRBV7-9 and TRBJ2-7, with D maybe TRBD1 (6 bases). CDR1 is SEHNR and CDR2 is FQNEAQ in the germline V gene (reference sequence). The CDR3 spans 12 residues. The CDR3 bases are TGTGCCATTGAACAGGGTCCCTACGGGCAGTACTTC. It is translated as CAIEQGPYGQYF.

A few counts support this clonotype. The chain joins TRBV19 to TRBJ1-2; no clear D. Germline V gene sequence: CDR1 LNHDA, CDR2 SQIVND (reference sequence). The CDR3 has 13 amino acids. Trimming shortened V by 0 bases and J by 7 bases, and 9 bases separated the two germline ends. In DNA form, the CDR3 reads TGTGCCAGTAGTATAGATCCCAGCAGTGGCTACACCTTC. It codes for CASSIDPSSGYTF.

As for this clonotype: This sequence may be a read error, since a much larger clone differs from it by one base. This chain connects TRBV10-3 to TRBJ2-5; a weak D match, TRBD1 (5 bases). In germline, CDR1 is ENHRY, CDR2 SYGVKD. CDR3 length: 18 residues. Written as DNA, the CDR3 is TGTGCCACCAGTGACCCCTCCCCGACCAGGGTGCTGGCGAAGACCCAGTACTTC. Translated: CATSDPSPTRVLAKTQYF.

In this sample, this clonotype turned up many times. J is TRBJ2-5 and V is TRBV9; weak D call: TRBD2 (5 bases). This CDR3 comprises 14 residues. Trimming removed 4 bases at V and 1 base at J, with 11 bases between. CDR1 and CDR2 (germline): SGDLS, YYNGEE. The CDR3 here is CASSSEAVQETQYF. DNA of the CDR3: TGTGCCAGCAGCTCGGAAGCGGTCCAAGAGACCCAGTACTTC.

In its sample, this clonotype was seen a few times. The V and J genes are TRBV24-1 and TRBJ2-7; unclear D gene. V gave up 1 base and J gave up 6 bases, with 6 bases separating them. This CDR3 has 12 amino acids. CDR1 and CDR2 from the germline V gene are KGHDR and SFDVKD. The CDR3 coding sequence is TGTGCCACCAGTGATTTTTTGGGCGAGCAGTACTTC. Its protein product is CATSDFLGEQYF.

This clonotype was seen repeatedly, ten times or more. The CDR3 loop reads CASTRGIEAFF. Written as DNA, the CDR3 is TGCGCCAGCACTCGTGGGATTGAAGCTTTCTTT. The chain has TRBV4-1 and TRBJ1-1, with D unresolved. V was trimmed by 7 bases and J by 7 bases, leaving 10 bases between them. The CDR3 runs to 11 residues. Germline V gene lookup returns CDR1 MGHRA and CDR2 YSYEKL.

Remarks on this clonotype: A much larger clone differs by one base, so this may be a read error. This chain links TRBV27 with TRBJ2-3, with TRBD2 matching 7 bases. Per germline, CDR1 MNHEY and CDR2 SMNVEV (reference sequence). The CDR3 consists of 16 residues. The DNA for the CDR3 is TGTGCCAGCGGGTATAGACTAGCAGTAAGCACAGATACGCGGTATTTT. This codes for CASGYRLAVSTDTRYF.

Remarks on this clonotype: A clone one base away is much larger, so this may be a read error. The genes are TRBV4-3 and TRBJ2-1; 7 bases are a match to TRBD1. This CDR3 spans 17 amino acids. Germline V gene sequence: CDR1 LGHNA, CDR2 YSLEER. CDR3 in DNA: TGCGCCAGCGGCCAAGACTCGACAGGGAAGTCCTACAATGAGCAGTTCTTC. This encodes CASGQDSTGKSYNEQFF.

This clonotype was detected once. The chain links TRBV5-6 to TRBJ1-1; D gene ambiguous. CDR1 is SGHDT and CDR2 is YYEEEE in the germline V gene. The CDR3 contains 13 residues. Trimming took off 3 bases at V and 3 bases at J, with 9 bases between the two ends. The CDR3 DNA follows: TGTGCCAGCAGCTCTAGGCTGGACACTGAAGCTTTCTTT. Amino acids: CASSSRLDTEAFF.

The V and J genes are TRBV25-1 and TRBJ1-1, with D hard to call. The V end lost 1 base, the J end lost 4 bases, and 7 bases lay between the germline ends. Germline V gives CDR1 MGHDK, CDR2 SYGVNS. This CDR3 has 13 residues. The CDR3 DNA reads as TGTGCCAGCAGTGAATTATGGTTCACTGAAGCTTTCTTT. This encodes CASSELWFTEAFF.

This clonotype was observed at least ten times. The rearrangement joins TRBV4-2 to TRBJ1-2, with 7 bases lining up with TRBD1. Germline values: CDR1 LGHNA, CDR2 YNFKEQ. With 1 base clipped from V and 6 bases from J, the junction kept 2 bases outside the gene matches. This CDR3 contains 13 residues. The CDR3 nucleotides are TGTGCCAGCAGCCAAGGACAGGGCGATGGCTACACCTTC. Protein sequence: CASSQGQGDGYTF.